This passage covers 7 T cell receptor beta chains from one sample sequenced in a study of OX40 agonist ivuxolimab in advanced cancers. Repertoires were generated with immunoSEQ multiplex PCR, while TCRdb's copy carries only in-frame clones and drops some. In the table there are around 70,000 clones, 81% of which are singletons. This specimen was CD4+ or CD8+ T cells sorted from blood, taken in a trial of the OX40 agonist ivuxolimab. The receptors were sampled from an adult with an advanced solid tumor such as melanoma, head and neck, liver or kidney cancer.

The gene calls are TRBV6-1 and TRBJ2-7; D may be TRBD1 (6 bases). The CDR3 contains 13 residues. Germline V gene lookup returns CDR1 MNHNS and CDR2 SASEGT. With 3 bases removed from V and 11 bases from J, the gap between germline ends came to 17 bases. CDR3 residues: CASSDPSGAGEYF. CDR3 nucleotide sequence: TGTGCCAGCAGTGACCCGTCCGGGGCAGGGGAGTACTTC.

This chain links TRBV19 with TRBJ1-5; D is perhaps TRBD1 (6 bases). With 6 bases removed from V and 6 bases from J, the gap between germline ends came to 18 bases. The CDR3 loop spans 15 amino acids. Looked up from germline, CDR1 is LNHDA and CDR2 is SQIVND (reference sequence). Here the CDR3 DNA reads TGTGCCAGTAGCCGATTAAGGGGGAGCGTTCAGCCCCAGCATTTT. This translates into CASSRLRGSVQPQHF.

The chain combines TRBV6-4 with TRBJ2-3, with 8 bases that match TRBD2. The ends lost 2 bases at V and 6 bases at J; junction bases unmatched: 7. The CDR3 has 15 amino acids. The germline V gene has CDR1 MRHNA and CDR2 SNTAGT. CDR3 region: CASSDIAGSSDTQYF. In nucleotides, the CDR3 is TGTGCCAGCAGTGACATAGCGGGGTCGTCGGATACGCAGTATTTT.

The genes are TRBV5-4 and TRBJ2-1; no clear D. Germline V gene lookup returns CDR1 SGHNT and CDR2 YYREEE (reference sequence). Trimming removed 4 bases at V and 6 bases at J, with 11 bases between. The CDR3 consists of 13 residues. CDR3 protein: CASSPAPPNEQFF. CDR3 in DNA: TGTGCCAGCAGCCCGGCGCCCCCCAATGAGCAGTTCTTC.

This chain joins TRBV7-2 and TRBJ1-2; 9 positions match TRBD1. This CDR3 contains 15 residues. The ends lost 5 bases at V and 4 bases at J; junction bases unmatched: 8. Germline-derived CDR1 and CDR2 are SGHTA and FQGNSA. The CDR3 protein is CASSQQGATAYGYTF. The CDR3 DNA reads as TGTGCCAGCAGCCAACAGGGGGCCACCGCCTATGGCTACACCTTC.

V and J are TRBV6-5 and TRBJ2-6, with unresolved D. The germline V and J ends were trimmed by 5 bases and 1 base, with 3 bases remaining between them. This CDR3 is built from 13 residues. Germline CDR1 and CDR2: MNHEY and SVGAGI. Here the CDR3 DNA reads TGTGCCAGCAGTCGTTCTGGGGCCAACGTCCTGACTTTC. As protein: CASSRSGANVLTF.

The rearrangement uses TRBV5-1 and TRBJ2-5; D is unclear. This CDR3 comprises 13 residues. The germline V and J ends were trimmed by 2 bases and 1 base, with 6 bases remaining between them. Germline V CDR1 and CDR2: SGHRS, YFSETQ. This chain's CDR3 is CASSLTSQETQYF. The CDR3 DNA follows: TGCGCCAGCAGCTTAACCAGCCAAGAGACCCAGTACTTC.